This record looks at one T cell receptor (beta chain) sequence and its context. Its specificity is not known. A read error is possible here, since a much larger clone lies one base away. It is likely a read error, because the conserved phenylalanine at the end of the CDR3 is missing. This entry comes from a study of molecular identifiers for immune sequencing clone quantification. Whole-study results and caveats: Spiked Jurkat TCR RNA equivalent to one cell reportedly surfaced among roughly 1 million naive cells.

Listed TCR primers and previously described methods were used for bulk TCR libraries. TCRdb re-analysed the PCR reads in MiXCR, keeping a single row per CDR3 protein. This table has around 470,000 distinct CDR3 sequences, about 20% appearing once. The CDR3 totals 14 residues. Germline loops: CDR1 SQVTM, CDR2 ANQGSEA. Between the trimmed V and J ends, which lost 2 bases and 0 bases, there was a span of 10 bases. Naive CD8 library inputs spanned 20,000 to 1,000,000 sorted cells and 10%, 30% or 50% RNA. The source material was naive CD8+ T cells from blood, with Jurkat cell RNA spiked in. Subset denoted: FACS-sorted CD8+CD4-CCR7+CD45RA+ naive T cells. V usage is TRBV29-1 and J usage is TRBJ1-1, with a weak D call TRBD1 (5 bases). The sequence was collected from a human donor in good health. Some libraries in this study had Jurkat cell RNA spiked in. In DNA form, the CDR3 reads TGCAGCGTTGAATGGTCAGGGTTGAACACTGAAGCTTTCCTT. This sequence encodes CSVEWSGLNTEAFL.